This T cell receptor (beta chain) comes out of a study of Graves' ophthalmopathy and Graves' hyperthyroidism (dated by TCRdb to between 2017 and 2018). As for the study more broadly: A patient counted as having stable hyperthyroidism if there was no progression to ophthalmopathy within 18 months of follow-up. TCR beta repertoire signatures were used to distinguish Graves' ophthalmopathy from Graves' hyperthyroidism and to predict progression to ophthalmopathy. In total, under 150 blood samples were TCR-sequenced: some 43 ophthalmopathy, approximately 75 hyperthyroidism and 17 hyperthyroidism-to-ophthalmopathy patients. To explore V-J signatures distinguishing ophthalmopathy from hyperthyroidism, a discovery set of more than 95 patients (fewer than 45 ophthalmopathy, some 55 stable hyperthyroidism) was enrolled. An independent validation cohort was composed of roughly 18 hyperthyroidism patients and about 17 patients who later progressed from hyperthyroidism to ophthalmopathy. In roughly 6 hyperthyroidism patients, T-cell repertoires of thyroid tissue and blood were compared. Following sampling, methimazole starting at 30 mg daily was administered to hyperthyroidism patients, and high-dose intravenous methylprednisolone was administered to ophthalmopathy patients.

This clonotype was detected many times. Its antigen has not been determined. Base-call qualities are not available, and no considerably larger clone is one nucleotide away. For repertoire sequencing, TCR beta CDR3 regions were amplified from RNA transcripts. The first round was an RT-PCR using HTBI primers with the Qiagen OneStep RT-PCR kit, and this first round was followed by a second-round multiplex PCR, then size selection and purification. Libraries were sequenced on an Illumina HiSeq2000 using paired-end 100 bp reads. The original pipeline was this. Reads were processed with SOAPnuke, discarding reads with adapters, uncalled bases, mean Phred below 15, or no exact constant-primer or identifier match. COPE v1.2.5 was used to merge high-quality paired reads. Clonotypes were defined as unique nucleotide sequences and were aligned to IMGT TRB V, D and J references using MiTCR v1.1. The analysis was limited to V-J combinations with a frequency above 0.0001, which together covered approximately 99% of repertoires. A TCR clonal expansion and chaos score per V-J combination was defined as the ratio of F50 clonal expansion to chaos observed in the TCRdist matrix. Welch's t-statistics and random forest were used to reduce features to about a dozen V-J combinations, which were fed into a naive Bayes classifier. The Morisita-Horn index was used to measure how similar the thyroid and blood repertoires were. TCRdb reran the public reads through fastp at Q25 and MiXCR, keeping productive beta chains. Rows matching on CDR3 protein sequence are summarized as one entry with the most common DNA and genes. TCRdb, not the original authors, processed these V and J calls. For this sample the table gives about 590,000 distinct CDR3 sequences, of which 39% were detected only once. The ten largest clones add up to around 4.6% of the sample.

Patients with hyperthyroidism were aged 18 to 65 years, had been newly diagnosed, and had a disease duration of less than 2 months. Patients with other autoimmune diseases, uncontrolled infections, pregnancy or lactation were excluded from the study. Diagnosis was based on clinical symptoms, serum thyroxine, TRAb, thyroid ultrasound and orbital computed tomography. Total RNA was extracted using Trizol reagent, and RNA quality was checked on an Agilent 2100 Bioanalyzer. Results and caveats for the whole study, not just this receptor: Among expanded thyroid clonotypes with frequency above 0.001, most also showed up in blood, which suggests that blood repertoires may reflect the thyroid immune response. In validation, the model predicted ophthalmopathy progression with about 70% sensitivity and 72% to 80% specificity; about a dozen predicted patients were CT-confirmed with GO in a median of around 6 months. In cross-validation, the 13-signature model distinguished ophthalmopathy from stable hyperthyroidism with more than 85% sensitivity and around 84% specificity, while in the test set the corresponding values were 80% and 75%. Sample size was not predetermined statistically, and investigators were not blinded to group allocation.

The source is an adult man with Graves' hyperthyroidism. What was sequenced was peripheral blood or thyroid tissue (not recorded which).

In nucleotides, the sequence is TGCAGTGCTGATGGGGACTCGAACCAAGAGACCCAGTACTTC. The translation is CSADGDSNQETQYF. The chain is made from TRBV20-1 and TRBJ2-5; the D segment could be TRBD2, given 6 matching bases. The germline V gene (reference sequence) supplies CDR1 DFQATT and CDR2 SNEGSKA. V is reduced by 5 bases and J by 0 bases, leaving a spacing of 13 bases between them. The CDR3 measures 14 amino acids from cysteine to phenylalanine. Only the CDR3 region is kept as DNA, spanning 42 bases read in frame from base 1.